The TCR beta chain under discussion was sequenced for a study of post-analysis software for immune sequencing data. Whole-study results and caveats: Strong co-clustering by F measure was seen for same-batch samples. Comparison of patients with controls showed 4 to 6 TRBV segments more frequent in patients, TRBV5-6, TRBV5-1 and TRBV20-1 among them.

Researchers reported that TCR beta cDNA libraries carried unique molecular identifiers. A few hundred thousand cDNA molecules were obtained from roughly 1 to 10 million T cells. TCRdb re-analysed the PCR reads in MiXCR, keeping a single row per CDR3 protein. Here the sample spans around 710,000 distinct CDR3 sequences, about half being singletons. V lost 4 bases, J lost 3 bases, and 22 bases lay in between. The germline V gene has CDR1 MNHEY and CDR2 SVGAGI. This CDR3 is 17 amino acids long. Regarding this clonotype: Antigen unknown.

The sample consisted of blood. The receptor comes from a girl aged 5-17 years with multiple sclerosis. The chain carries TRBV6-5 and TRBJ2-7; D possibly uses TRBD1 or TRBD2 (5 bases each). CDR3 sequence (DNA): TGTGCCAGCAGTTCGCTCACCAATTCGGGACCAAACTACGAGCAGTACTTC. It encodes CASSSLTNSGPNYEQYF.